Listed below are T cell receptor beta chains from one sample, sequenced in a study of blood T cell repertoires in COVID-19. The protocol was immunoSEQ multiplex PCR, while the TCRdb copy is restricted to in-frame clones and leaves out a portion. The sample has roughly 190,000 clones; about 85% are singletons. Specimen: peripheral blood. Source of these receptors: a man aged 55-75 years with active or convalescent COVID-19. The CDR3 runs from the conserved cysteine through the conserved F or W. A D gene is named only where the DNA matches it firmly. The listing skips clone size in some rows; elsewhere it reads once, few, many or a size class.

V: TRBV5-4; J: TRBJ2-3; D: NA; size: NA; CDR3: CASSLEGGRGTDTQYF; DNA: TGTGCCAGCAGCTTGGAGGGGGGGAGGGGAACAGATACGCAGTATTTT
V: TRBV19; J: TRBJ1-2; D: TRBD1; size: NA; CDR3: CASSTGQPRGYTF; DNA: TGTGCCAGTAGCACGGGACAGCCTAGGGGCTACACCTTC
V: TRBV24-1; J: TRBJ1-6; D: NA; size: NA; CDR3: CATSERGGSPLHF; DNA: TGTGCCACCAGTGAGAGAGGGGGTTCACCCCTCCACTTT
V: TRBV19; J: TRBJ2-7; D: TRBD1; size: NA; CDR3: CASSIRPGQGIYEQYF; DNA: TGTGCCAGTAGTATCCGACCGGGACAGGGGATCTACGAGCAGTACTTC
V: TRBV7-8; J: TRBJ2-5; D: TRBD2; size: NA; CDR3: CASSLATSGSARETQYF; DNA: TGTGCCAGCAGCTTAGCAACTAGCGGGAGTGCTAGGGAGACCCAGTACTTC
V: TRBV5-1; J: TRBJ1-1; D: NA; size: NA; CDR3: CASSLEVAYNTEAFF; DNA: TGCGCCAGCAGCTTGGAGGTAGCCTACAACACTGAAGCTTTCTTT
V: TRBV6-2/TRBV6-3; J: TRBJ2-6; D: TRBD1; size: NA; CDR3: CASSAGTGWDSGANVLTF; DNA: TGTGCCAGCAGTGCCGGGACAGGGTGGGACTCTGGGGCCAACGTCCTGACTTTC
V: TRBV14; J: TRBJ2-5; D: TRBD1; size: NA; CDR3: CASSPLLDRGRETQYF; DNA: TGTGCCAGCAGCCCCCTCTTAGACAGGGGTAGGGAGACCCAGTACTTC
V: TRBV5-1; J: TRBJ2-1; D: TRBD2; size: NA; CDR3: CASSPLRGASYNEQFF; DNA: TGCGCCAGCAGCCCTTTGCGGGGGGCCTCCTACAATGAGCAGTTCTTC
V: TRBV5-6; J: TRBJ1-1; D: NA; size: many; CDR3: CASRGGSEAFF; DNA: TGTGCCAGCAGGGGAGGAAGTGAAGCTTTCTTT
V: TRBV5-1; J: TRBJ2-7; D: NA; size: NA; CDR3: CASSLDSRGAGTYEQYF; DNA: TGCGCCAGCAGCTTGGATTCTCGGGGGGCGGGGACCTACGAGCAGTACTTC
V: TRBV7-6; J: TRBJ2-5; D: TRBD2; size: once; CDR3: CASSGNLGTSGVLETQYF; DNA: TGTGCCAGCAGCGGAAACTTGGGGACTAGCGGGGTACTGGAGACCCAGTACTTC
V: TRBV3-1/TRBV3-2; J: TRBJ2-3; D: TRBD2; size: NA; CDR3: CASSGSGSGATDTQYF; DNA: TGTGCCAGCAGCGGGTCCGGGAGCGGGGCCACAGATACGCAGTATTTT
V: TRBV27; J: TRBJ2-3; D: NA; size: once; CDR3: CASSSVLAADTQYF; DNA: TGTGCCAGCAGTTCGGTGCTAGCAGCAGATACGCAGTATTTT
V: TRBV19; J: TRBJ2-2; D: TRBD1; size: NA; CDR3: CASMRTGGGTGELFF; DNA: TGTGCCAGTATGAGGACAGGTGGGGGAACCGGGGAGCTGTTTTTT
V: TRBV9; J: TRBJ2-5; D: NA; size: many; CDR3: CASSVGWDNQETQYF; DNA: TGTGCCAGCAGCGTAGGTTGGGACAACCAAGAGACCCAGTACTTC
V: TRBV3-1/TRBV3-2; J: TRBJ2-2; D: TRBD2; size: few; CDR3: CASSQDLLGLGTGELFF; DNA: TGTGCCAGCAGCCAAGATCTTTTGGGACTAGGTACCGGGGAGCTGTTTTTT
V: TRBV19; J: TRBJ2-6; D: TRBD1; size: once; CDR3: CASSIRTGVGANVLTF; DNA: TGTGCCAGTAGTATCCGGACAGGGGTTGGGGCCAACGTCCTGACTTTC
V: TRBV5-4; J: TRBJ2-7; D: TRBD2; size: few; CDR3: CASSYGRGAEQYF; DNA: TGTGCCAGCAGCTATGGGCGGGGGGCCGAGCAGTACTTC
V: TRBV6-5; J: TRBJ1-5; D: TRBD1; size: NA; CDR3: CASTQGASNQPQHF; DNA: TGTGCCAGCACACAGGGGGCAAGCAATCAGCCCCAGCATTTT
V: TRBV5-1; J: TRBJ2-3; D: NA; size: NA; CDR3: CASSLGRTDTQYF; DNA: TGCGCCAGCAGCTTGGGGCGCACAGATACGCAGTATTTT
V: TRBV3-1/TRBV3-2; J: TRBJ2-4; D: TRBD2; size: NA; CDR3: CASSQDWGVAGAKNIQYF; DNA: TGTGCCAGCAGCCAAGATTGGGGGGTAGCGGGGGCCAAAAACATTCAGTACTTC
V: TRBV6-1; J: TRBJ2-1; D: TRBD2; size: once; CDR3: CASSEALAGAYNEQFF; DNA: TGTGCCAGCAGTGAAGCCCTAGCGGGGGCCTACAATGAGCAGTTCTTC
V: TRBV2; J: TRBJ2-1; D: NA; size: NA; CDR3: CASRKRTPNEQFF; DNA: TGTGCCAGCAGAAAAAGGACTCCTAATGAGCAGTTCTTC
V: TRBV10-3; J: TRBJ1-1; D: NA; size: NA; CDR3: CAINPGVNTEAFF; DNA: TGTGCCATCAACCCAGGCGTGAACACTGAAGCTTTCTTT
V: TRBV3-1/TRBV3-2; J: TRBJ2-5; D: TRBD2; size: NA; CDR3: CASSQGVSGTSGGKTQYF; DNA: TGTGCCAGCAGCCAAGGTGTTTCGGGAACTAGCGGGGGAAAGACCCAGTACTTC
V: TRBV2; J: TRBJ1-2; D: NA; size: once; CDR3: CASNVLGAIYGYTF; DNA: TGTGCCAGCAATGTGTTGGGAGCTATCTATGGCTACACCTTC
V: TRBV6-5; J: TRBJ2-3; D: NA; size: NA; CDR3: CASSYSGAYTDTQYF; DNA: TGTGCCAGCAGTTACTCGGGAGCCTACACAGATACGCAGTATTTT
V: TRBV18; J: TRBJ1-2; D: NA; size: NA; CDR3: CASSPAVDSSYGYTF; DNA: TGTGCCAGCTCACCTGCGGTGGACAGTAGCTATGGCTACACCTTC
V: TRBV9; J: TRBJ2-2; D: TRBD2; size: NA; CDR3: CASSPSGGALTGELFF; DNA: TGTGCCAGCAGCCCGAGCGGGGGGGCCTTAACCGGGGAGCTGTTTTTT
V: TRBV3-1/TRBV3-2; J: TRBJ1-1; D: TRBD1; size: NA; CDR3: CASRTGPEAFF; DNA: TGTGCCAGCAGGACAGGGCCTGAAGCTTTCTTT
V: TRBV13; J: TRBJ2-2; D: TRBD2; size: NA; CDR3: CASRTGTSGGGELFF; DNA: TGTGCCAGCAGGACCGGGACTAGCGGAGGCGGGGAGCTGTTTTTT
V: TRBV6-2/TRBV6-3; J: TRBJ2-3; D: TRBD1; size: NA; CDR3: CASSYYPGQGLDTQYF; DNA: TGTGCCAGCAGTTACTATCCGGGACAGGGGTTAGATACGCAGTATTTT
V: TRBV7-2; J: TRBJ1-2; D: NA; size: NA; CDR3: CASSLVGQDYGYTF; DNA: TGTGCCAGCAGCTTAGTTGGCCAGGATTATGGCTACACCTTC
V: TRBV5-1; J: TRBJ2-2; D: NA; size: NA; CDR3: CASSSQGPTNTGELFF; DNA: TGCGCCAGCAGCTCTCAGGGGCCCACGAACACCGGGGAGCTGTTTTTT
V: TRBV6-6; J: TRBJ2-1; D: TRBD1; size: NA; CDR3: CASSYPSGTGPNEQFF; DNA: TGTGCCAGCAGTTACCCATCCGGGACAGGTCCCAATGAGCAGTTCTTC
V: TRBV18; J: TRBJ1-2; D: NA; size: NA; CDR3: CASSPLTGHLYGYTF; DNA: TGTGCCAGCTCACCATTGACAGGTCACCTCTATGGCTACACCTTC
V: TRBV3-1/TRBV3-2; J: TRBJ2-7; D: TRBD2; size: few; CDR3: CASSPSSGSSYEQYF; DNA: TGTGCCAGCAGCCCCTCTAGCGGGAGCTCCTACGAGCAGTACTTC
V: TRBV4-2; J: TRBJ1-5; D: NA; size: NA; CDR3: CASSQDTSNQPQHF; DNA: TGTGCCAGCAGCCAGGACACTAGCAATCAGCCCCAGCATTTT
V: TRBV7-2; J: TRBJ2-5; D: NA; size: NA; CDR3: CASSFGGGAGKTQYF; DNA: TGTGCCAGCAGCTTCGGAGGGGGGGCCGGGAAGACCCAGTACTTC
V: TRBV5-1; J: TRBJ1-1; D: NA; size: NA; CDR3: CASSSVPNTEAFF; DNA: TGCGCCAGCAGCTCGGTCCCGAACACTGAAGCTTTCTTT
V: TRBV5-6; J: TRBJ1-1; D: TRBD1; size: NA; CDR3: CASSPRTGWNTEAFF; DNA: TGTGCCAGCAGCCCCCGGACAGGTTGGAACACTGAAGCTTTCTTT
V: TRBV20-1; J: TRBJ2-1; D: TRBD2; size: NA; CDR3: CSARRLADELF; DNA: TGCAGTGCTAGACGACTAGCGGACGAGCTCTTC